This T cell receptor beta chain was sequenced during a study of TIL therapy for anti-PD-1-resistant metastatic lung cancer. Sequencing used immunoSEQ v3. Here immunoSEQ multiplex PCR was the method, and the copy in TCRdb shows in-frame clones only, minus some. The sample contains about 49,000 clones, around 80% of which appear only once. The CDR3 spans 11 residues. Germline CDR1 and CDR2: ENHRY and SYGVKD. The V end was cut by 3 bases, the J end by 3 bases, with 3 bases between. Points from the study as a whole: The cohort had more treatment-naive, never-smoker and oncogene-addicted patients than typical.

Stated time point: pre-treatment sample, taken before nivolumab and TIL therapy. Enrollment ran from 2017 to early 2020. Concerning this clone itself: Its specificity is not known.

The chain links TRBV10-3 to TRBJ2-7, with no clear D. The TCR originated in a man aged 65-85 years with non-small cell lung cancer. Sequenced material: blood, taken at baseline. Written as DNA, the CDR3 is TGTGCCATCAGTGACAACTACGAGCAGTACTTC. This translates into CAISDNYEQYF.